This record covers a single TCR beta chain. The table lists this clone with a few counts. It has no known antigen specificity. Base qualities are not provided; no much larger clone lies one nucleotide away. The data belong to a study of shared clonotypes between healthy human individuals (dated by TCRdb to the early 2020s). Looking at the study overall: The cohort included three men and a couple of women between 18 and 49 years of age. For each donor, CD4 naive and CD4 memory were each run on three plates, CD8 naive on two plates, and CD8 memory on one plate. The study deeply sequenced blood TCR repertoires of roughly five healthy adults to estimate repertoire size and the extent of clonotype sharing between individuals. Libraries were prepared and TCR repertoires were sequenced by different laboratories using diverse techniques, in order to increase sequencing depth and limit assay-specific biases. Per donor, leukapheresis produced somewhere between about 0.8 and 9 billion PBMCs. Here is what the overall study found, with its caveats: Sharing across a few donors was observed for about 4.8% of naive CD4, under 4% of naive CD8, roughly 2.3% of memory CD4, and about 0.4% of memory CD8 clonotypes. Sampling was limited to blood, and TCR repertoires in tissue likely differ from TCR repertoires in blood. Naive subsets generally had larger estimated clonotype richness than memory subsets did. Even with the large sequencing depth, rarefaction of the sorted-subset datasets indicated that sequencing was incomplete. Pairwise subsampling led to the expectation that sequencing depth would affect the degree of clonotype sharing among donors. Because the study included a small number of donors, the genetic and exposure-history diversity represented was limited. Compared with non-shared clonotypes, the clonotypes found in all four sorted-subset donors had higher generation probabilities.

The junction shows trimming of 0 bases on V and 5 bases on J, plus 9 bases between the germline ends. From cysteine to phenylalanine, the CDR3 is 14 amino acids long. The only DNA kept is the CDR3, 42 bases in frame from the first base. CDR1 and CDR2 were assigned from the germline V gene as SGHDT and YYEEEE. The donors were healthy, HIV-negative adults who had no recently reported acute infections or vaccinations. Every donor was a Caucasian adult residing in Nashville, Tennessee, USA. CD4+ T cells were enriched through magnetic negative selection, after which naive cells were positively selected on CD45RA and the remaining negative fraction served as the memory subset. Blood was collected by leukapheresis, and PBMCs were isolated by Ficoll-Histopaque density gradient centrifugation and then cryopreserved in liquid nitrogen vapor phase. Purity and quantity of every magnetically sorted T cell population were checked by analytical flow cytometry. Genomic DNA was isolated from each sorted fraction and quantified by UV absorbance on a Nanodrop 2000c.

Using the deep immunoSEQ assay, multiplex PCR amplified TCR CDR3 regions from genomic DNA. Genomic DNA extracted from each cell subset was distributed evenly over all wells of several immunoSEQ 96-well plates, and each plate served as one replicate. Each replicate PCR for sorted subsets received 200 ng genomic DNA, equal to tens of thousands of T cell genomes. Purified libraries were quantified with a Qubit 3.0 fluorometer, sized on a Bioanalyzer 2100, and re-quantified with the KAPA Library Quantification kit. A separate single-read 150-cycle Illumina NextSeq 550 flow cell was used to sequence each immunoSEQ 96-well plate. Processing in the source paper ran as follows. Because the immunoSEQ output held only junctional sequences and lacked quality scores, the filtering could not match the filtering applied to full-length reads. To assign V/J genes and CDR3, sequences were annotated using PyIR, a Python wrapper for IgBLAST v1.9, with IMGT germline references. Reads were filtered out if the reads had weak V/J assignments (E-value above 1e-6), no CDR3, stop codons, out-of-frame junctions, or ambiguous translated residues. V3J clonotypes were defined by identical inferred V gene, J gene, and CDR3 amino acid sequence. Percentage overlap between repertoires was computed as shared unique clonotypes divided by the size of the smaller repertoire. Repertoire richness was assessed with RTK rarefaction, the Chao1 estimator, and Recon v2.1 estimates of unobserved clonotypes. Generation probabilities were computed with OLGA for all TCRbeta clonotypes obtained by the gDNA method from several donors. The clones in this table, taken by TCRdb from immuneACCESS, are in-frame only. Not every clone is retained; where verified, under half of the shortfall comes from an unresolved V gene, and the cause of the rest is unknown. The V and J calls and clone size come from that table; D and trimming were worked out from the DNA. The sample contains under 600,000 clones, about 97% of them found a single time. Jointly, the top ten make up around 0.057% of the sample.

In this chain, TRBV5-6 is recombined with TRBJ1-5, with no reliable assignment of the D segment. The TCR was taken from a woman between 25 and 40 years old in good health. Input material: naive CD4+ T cells sorted from blood. Sample cell subset or site, as interpreted from the label and publication: CD45RA+ positively selected. The DNA sequence reads TGTGCCAGCAGCTTGGCACAGCGCCATCAGCCCCAGCATTTT. Translated, it gives CASSLAQRHQPQHF.